This T cell receptor beta chain was obtained from a study of shared clonotypes between healthy human individuals (TCRdb year 2020). General notes on the study: Two women and a few men aged 18 to 49 years were included in the cohort. To increase sequencing depth and limit assay-specific biases, TCR repertoire library preparation and sequencing were carried out by different laboratories using diverse techniques. For each donor, CD4 naive and CD4 memory were each given three plates, CD8 naive was given two plates, and CD8 memory was given one plate. Between about 0.85 and 9.5 billion PBMCs per donor were obtained by leukapheresis. The study deeply sequenced blood TCR repertoires of five healthy adults to estimate repertoire size and the extent of clonotype sharing between individuals. The investigation overall reported the following: Compared with non-shared clonotypes, the clonotypes found in all four sorted-subset donors had higher generation probabilities. Pairwise subsampling indicated that sequencing depth was expected to affect the degree of clonotype sharing among donors. Because the study included only a small number of donors, the genetic and exposure-history diversity represented was limited. Rarefaction of sorted-subset datasets indicated incomplete sequencing despite the large sequencing depth. Naive subsets generally had larger estimated clonotype richness than memory subsets did. Sampling was limited to blood, and TCR repertoires in tissue likely differ from TCR repertoires in blood. When a handful of donors were compared, the shared fraction of clonotypes was around 5% for naive CD4, 3.5% to 4% for naive CD8, roughly 2.5% for memory CD4, and 0.35% to 0.4% for memory CD8.

Using the deep immunoSEQ assay, TCR CDR3 regions were amplified from genomic DNA by multiplex PCR. Extracted genomic DNA from each cell subset was distributed evenly across all wells of several immunoSEQ 96-well plates, and each plate was treated as a replicate. For sorted subsets, roughly 200 ng of genomic DNA, equivalent to around 31,000 T cell genomes, went into each replicate PCR. The purified libraries were quantified using a Qubit 3.0 fluorometer, sized with a Bioanalyzer 2100, and then quantified again using the KAPA Library Quantification kit. Every immunoSEQ 96-well plate was sequenced on a dedicated single-read 150-cycle Illumina NextSeq 550 flow cell. In the paper's pipeline: Because the immunoSEQ output included only junctional sequences and no quality scores, the filtering could not be the same as the filtering used for full-length reads. To assign V/J genes and CDR3, sequences were annotated using PyIR, a Python wrapper for IgBLAST v1.9, with IMGT germline references. Reads were removed for weak V/J assignments (E-value above 1e-6), missing CDR3, stop codons, out-of-frame junctions, or ambiguous translated residues. V3J clonotypes were defined by identical inferred V gene, J gene, and CDR3 amino acid sequence. The percentage overlap between two repertoires was calculated by dividing the number of shared unique clonotypes by the size of the smaller repertoire. RTK rarefaction, the Chao1 estimator, and Recon v2.1 estimates of unobserved clonotypes were used to assess repertoire richness. Generation probabilities for all TCRbeta clonotypes obtained by the gDNA method from a handful of donors were computed using OLGA. TCRdb carries this immuneACCESS record with in-frame sequences only. Its versions omit some clonotypes, under half of them owing to an unresolved V gene in the studies checked, with the rest unexplained. V and J calls plus clone size are reproduced from that table; the DNA served to infer D and trimming. The sample yields hundreds of thousands of clones; 73% were counted once. The ten largest clones capture over 9.5% of the sample.

The donors were healthy, HIV-negative adults who had no recently reported acute infections or vaccinations. Every donor was a Caucasian adult living in Nashville, Tennessee, USA. CD4+ T cells were enriched through magnetic negative selection, after which naive cells were positively selected on CD45RA and the remaining negative fraction served as the memory subset. Blood was obtained by leukapheresis, after which PBMCs were separated by Ficoll-Histopaque density gradient centrifugation and cryopreserved in liquid nitrogen vapor phase. Purity and quantity of every magnetically sorted T cell population were checked by analytical flow cytometry. Genomic DNA was isolated from each sorted fraction and quantified by UV absorbance on a Nanodrop 2000c. Note on this clone: Its antigen has not been determined. Base qualities were left out, and no much larger clone turns up one base away.

Taken from the germline V gene, the CDR1 and CDR2 loops are SGHDN and FVKESK. V trim: 4 bases; J trim: 12 bases; unmatched bases: 6. CDR3 length: 15 amino acids, cysteine to phenylalanine. Left in the record is the CDR3 DNA by itself, 45 bases read in frame from the first base. Sequences were obtained from memory CD4+ T cells sorted from blood. What this sample's cell subset or site label stands for: CD45RA-negative fraction. Recombination connected TRBV14 to TRBJ2-1, and TRBD2 matches 16 of the central bases. This clonotype was sampled from a man younger than 45 in good health. The DNA reads as follows: TGTGCCAGCAGCCCCGGGACTAGCGGGGGGGGGATGCAGTTCTTC. This codes for CASSPGTSGGGMQFF.